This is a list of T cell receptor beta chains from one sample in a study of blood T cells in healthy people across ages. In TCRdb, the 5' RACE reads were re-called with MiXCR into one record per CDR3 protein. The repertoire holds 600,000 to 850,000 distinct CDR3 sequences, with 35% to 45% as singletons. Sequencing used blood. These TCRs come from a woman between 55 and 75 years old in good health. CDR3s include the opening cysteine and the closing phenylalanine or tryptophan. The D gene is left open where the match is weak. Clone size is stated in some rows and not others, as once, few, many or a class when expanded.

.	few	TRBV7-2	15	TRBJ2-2	CASSKRPRDTGELFF	TGTGCCAGCAGTAAGCGGCCAAGAGACACCGGGGAGCTGTTTTTT
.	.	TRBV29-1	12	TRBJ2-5	CSAAGVTNEQYF	TGCAGCGCCGCCGGAGTTACCAATGAGCAGTACTTC
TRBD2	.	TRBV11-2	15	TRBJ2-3	CASSMGLASQDTQYF	TGTGCCAGCAGCATGGGACTAGCATCGCAAGATACGCAGTATTTT
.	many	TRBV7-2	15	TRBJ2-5	CASSLASTQQETQYF	TGTGCCAGCAGCTTAGCGTCGACACAGCAAGAGACCCAGTACTTC
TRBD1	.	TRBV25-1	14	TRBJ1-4	CASSVDRVGEKLFF	TGTGCCAGCAGTGTTGACAGGGTGGGGGAAAAACTGTTTTTT
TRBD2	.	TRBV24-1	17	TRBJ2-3	CATSDLTISGSGDTQYF	TGTGCCACCAGTGATTTGACGATAAGCGGGAGTGGAGATACGCAGTATTTT
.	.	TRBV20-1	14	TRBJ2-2	CSARGTGLTGELFF	TGCAGTGCTAGGGGTACAGGGCTGACCGGGGAGCTGTTTTTT
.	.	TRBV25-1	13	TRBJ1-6	CASSEGGNSPLHF	TGTGCCAGCAGTGAAGGGGGGAATTCACCCCTCCACTTT
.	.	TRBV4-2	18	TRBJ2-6	CASSQAGPRTRGANVLTF	TGTGCCAGCAGCCAAGCTGGACCTAGGACGAGGGGGGCCAACGTCCTGACTTTC
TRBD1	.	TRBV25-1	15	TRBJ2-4	CASSARQGAGDIQYF	TGTGCCAGCAGTGCCCGACAGGGGGCGGGAGACATTCAGTACTTC
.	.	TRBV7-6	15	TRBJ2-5	CASSLAVRGAETQYF	TGTGCCAGCAGCTTAGCCGTTAGGGGGGCCGAGACCCAGTACTTC
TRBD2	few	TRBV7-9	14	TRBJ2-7	CASSFGTSTHEQYF	TGTGCCAGCAGCTTCGGGACTAGTACCCACGAGCAGTACTTC
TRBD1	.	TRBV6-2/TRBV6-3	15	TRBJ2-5	CASSQPDRDQETQYF	TGTGCCAGCAGTCAGCCGGACAGGGACCAAGAGACCCAGTACTTC
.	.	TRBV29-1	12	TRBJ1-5	CSVHDPDQPQHF	TGCAGCGTCCATGACCCGGATCAGCCCCAGCATTTT
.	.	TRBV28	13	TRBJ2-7	CASRSTGSGEQYF	TGTGCCAGCAGAAGCACGGGGTCGGGCGAGCAGTACTTC
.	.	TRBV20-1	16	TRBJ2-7	CSARDQGAGAPWEQYF	TGCAGTGCTAGAGATCAGGGGGCGGGGGCCCCTTGGGAGCAGTACTTC
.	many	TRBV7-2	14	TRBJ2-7	CASSLYAYSYEQYF	TGTGCCAGCAGCTTATACGCCTACTCCTACGAGCAGTACTTC
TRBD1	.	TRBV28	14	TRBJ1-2	CASGEGQESYGYTF	TGTGCCAGTGGAGAGGGACAGGAATCTTATGGCTACACCTTC
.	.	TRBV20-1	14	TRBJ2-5	CSANTVDGGETQYF	TGCAGTGCTAACACGGTTGACGGAGGGGAGACCCAGTACTTC
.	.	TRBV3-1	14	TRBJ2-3	CASSQGAGPDTQYF	TGTGCCAGCAGCCAAGGGGCCGGCCCTGATACGCAGTATTTT
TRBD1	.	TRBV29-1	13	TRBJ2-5	CSAEDPGQGTQYF	TGCAGCGCCGAAGACCCGGGACAGGGGACCCAGTACTTC
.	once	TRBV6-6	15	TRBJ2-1	CASSYPTRDRNEQFF	TGTGCCAGCAGTTACCCTACACGGGACCGCAATGAGCAGTTCTTC
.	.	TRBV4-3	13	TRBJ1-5	CASSQERSQPQHF	TGCGCCAGCAGCCAAGAAAGGAGTCAGCCCCAGCATTTT
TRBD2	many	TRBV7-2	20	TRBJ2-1	CASSLGGGSGGAPLYNEQFF	TGTGCCAGCAGCTTAGGAGGGGGTAGCGGGGGGGCGCCCCTTTACAATGAGCAGTTCTTC
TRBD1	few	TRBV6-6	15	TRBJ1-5	CASSPGGASNQPQHF	TGTGCCAGCAGCCCAGGGGGGGCCAGCAATCAGCCCCAGCATTTT
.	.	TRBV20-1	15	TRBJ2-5	CSASSAAGLQEAQYF	TGCAGTGCTAGTTCCGCAGCGGGCCTCCAAGAGGCCCAGTACTTC
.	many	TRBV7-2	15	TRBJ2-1	CASSLATANYNEQFF	TGTGCCAGCAGCTTAGCTACAGCCAACTACAATGAGCAGTTCTTC